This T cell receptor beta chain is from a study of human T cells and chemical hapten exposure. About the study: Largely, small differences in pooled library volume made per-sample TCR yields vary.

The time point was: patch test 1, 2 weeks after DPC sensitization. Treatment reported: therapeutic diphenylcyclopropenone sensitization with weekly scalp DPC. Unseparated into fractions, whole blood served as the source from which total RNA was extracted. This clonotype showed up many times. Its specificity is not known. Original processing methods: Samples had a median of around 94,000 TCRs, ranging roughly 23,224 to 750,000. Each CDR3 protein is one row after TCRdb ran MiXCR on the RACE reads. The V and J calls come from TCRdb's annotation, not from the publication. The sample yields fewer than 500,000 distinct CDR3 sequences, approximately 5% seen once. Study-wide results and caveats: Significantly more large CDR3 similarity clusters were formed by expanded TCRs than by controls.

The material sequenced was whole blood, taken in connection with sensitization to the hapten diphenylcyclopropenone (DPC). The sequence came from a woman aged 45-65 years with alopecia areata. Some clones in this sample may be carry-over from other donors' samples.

CDR3 in DNA: TGTGCCAGCGCCCGCCGGTCCGACTCCTACGAGCAGTACTTC. As protein: CASARRSDSYEQYF. The gene calls are TRBV13 and TRBJ2-7; D unresolved. CDR1 and CDR2 from the germline V gene are PRHDT and FYEKMQ (reference sequence). The CDR3 is 14 residues long. V was cut by 8 bases and J by 0 bases, with 14 bases left in between.